A selection of T cell receptor beta chains follows, all from one sample in a study of T cells after yellow fever vaccination. TCRdb recomputed calls from the 5' RACE reads with MiXCR, one row per CDR3 protein. The data hold 450,000 to 550,000 distinct CDR3 sequences, with less than 20% observed a single time. The input for sequencing was PBMCs, taken 15 days after the yellow fever booster vaccination. Source of these receptors: a man under 40 who received the YFV17D yellow fever vaccine. CDR3s include the opening cysteine and the closing phenylalanine or tryptophan. A D gene is named only where the DNA matches it firmly. Clone sizes are given selectively: once, few, many, or a class where the clone is expanded.

d_call j_call clone_size v_call cdr3_aa cdr3_nt
NA TRBJ2-7 few TRBV5-6 CASSLQTVEYF TGTGCCAGCAGCTTACAGACGGTAGAGTACTTC
NA TRBJ2-3 NA TRBV6-4 CASRANTGDTQYF TGTGCCAGCAGAGCTAACACCGGAGATACGCAGTATTTT
NA TRBJ2-5 few TRBV29-1 CSVDREKGGKTQYF TGCAGCGTTGACAGGGAGAAAGGAGGGAAGACCCAGTACTTC
NA TRBJ1-1 NA TRBV5-5 CASRTTEKTEAFF TGTGCCAGCAGAACAACAGAGAAAACTGAAGCTTTCTTT
NA TRBJ2-3 NA TRBV10-1 CASSDSGRADTQYF TGCGCCAGCAGTGACTCGGGCCGGGCAGATACGCAGTATTTT
TRBD2 TRBJ2-1 few TRBV6-5 CASSYSTLAGYNEQFF TGTGCCAGCAGTTACTCGACCCTAGCGGGCTACAATGAGCAGTTCTTC
NA TRBJ2-1 few TRBV7-8 CASSFRLSSSYNEQFF TGTGCCAGCAGCTTTCGTCTCTCCAGCTCCTACAATGAGCAGTTCTTC
TRBD1 TRBJ2-7 NA TRBV11-1 CASSLGAWDRQAYEQYF TGTGCCAGCAGCTTAGGCGCCTGGGACAGACAAGCCTACGAGCAGTACTTC
TRBD1 TRBJ2-7 NA TRBV29-1 CSVRTGTDLLSYEQYF TGCAGCGTAAGAACCGGGACAGATCTACTTTCCTACGAGCAGTACTTC
NA TRBJ1-2 NA TRBV14 CASSRQAINYGYTF TGTGCCAGCAGCCGACAGGCAATAAACTATGGCTACACCTTC
NA TRBJ2-1 few TRBV6-2/TRBV6-3 CASSESSYNEQFF TGTGCCAGTTCGGAGAGCTCCTACAATGAGCAGTTCTTC
TRBD2 TRBJ2-2 few TRBV9 CASSVASGHHGELFF TGTGCCAGCAGCGTAGCTAGCGGCCATCACGGGGAGCTGTTTTTT
NA TRBJ2-1 NA TRBV11-2 CASRSGGVGEQFF TGTGCCAGCAGGAGCGGAGGGGTGGGTGAGCAGTTCTTC
NA TRBJ1-4 NA TRBV20-1 CSARDHPPGATNEKLFF TGCAGTGCTAGAGATCACCCCCCAGGTGCAACTAATGAAAAACTGTTTTTT
NA TRBJ2-2 NA TRBV20-1 CSARVAGQGAGGDTGELFF TGCAGTGCTAGAGTTGCGGGACAGGGAGCGGGAGGAGACACCGGGGAGCTGTTTTTT
TRBD1 TRBJ1-1 NA TRBV20-1 CCASGQGAFMNTEAFF TGCTGTGCCTCGGGACAGGGGGCCTTCATGAACACTGAAGCTTTCTTT
NA TRBJ2-7 few TRBV7-2 CASSLINGNFYEQYF TGTGCCAGCAGCTTAATAAATGGGAATTTCTACGAGCAGTACTTC
NA TRBJ2-2 few TRBV5-6 CASTSHALRGGELFF TGTGCCAGCACCTCCCACGCTCTTAGGGGCGGGGAGCTGTTTTTT
NA TRBJ2-4 few TRBV7-8 CASSPSQDKNIQYF TGTGCCAGCAGCCCGAGTCAGGATAAAAACATTCAGTACTTC
NA TRBJ1-1 few TRBV15 CATSKKNTEAFF TGTGCCACCAGTAAGAAGAACACTGAAGCTTTCTTT
TRBD1 TRBJ2-5 few TRBV7-9 CASSSGTGIETQYF TGTGCCAGCAGCTCCGGGACAGGGATTGAGACCCAGTACTTC
TRBD1 TRBJ1-2 few TRBV20-1 CSANSQGAYGYTF TGCAGTGCTAACTCACAGGGGGCCTATGGCTACACCTTC
TRBD2 TRBJ2-3 many TRBV27 CASTPAGGVTDTQYF TGTGCCAGCACCCCAGCGGGAGGGGTGACAGATACGCAGTATTTT